Listed below are T cell receptor beta chains from one sample, sequenced in a study of T cell changes during pregnancy in multiple sclerosis. Profiling relied on immunoSEQ multiplex PCR, and the TCRdb table lists in-frame clones only, not all of them. The sample lists tens of thousands of clones; approximately 92% were seen once. The specimen comprised CD8+ T cells from peripheral blood mononuclear cells, sampled in the third trimester of pregnancy. Receptor source: a female donor with multiple sclerosis, enrolled in a pregnancy study. The conserved cysteine and the conserved F or W are not part of the CDR3 here. D genes are given only for firm matches.

d_gene,j_gene,v_gene,CDR3aa
TRBD1,TRBJ2-7,TRBV7-7,ASSPDPGGLNEQY
NA,TRBJ1-5,TRBV7-9,ASSLSGEEMNSNQPQH
TRBD1,TRBJ1-6,TRBV19,ASSIPGTVNSPLH
TRBD1,TRBJ2-7,TRBV5-4,ASSGYRTGQGAYEQY
NA,TRBJ1-1,TRBV9,ASSERGGMNTEAF
TRBD2,TRBJ2-3,TRBV27,ASNGLADMHIDTQY
NA,TRBJ1-4,TRBV12-5,ASGFSTGATNEKLF
NA,TRBJ1-2,TRBV9,ASSQGQPDGYT
NA,TRBJ2-7,TRBV7-9,ASSLDVSPSYEQY
NA,TRBJ2-5,TRBV30,AWSPGNQETQY
NA,TRBJ2-1,TRBV2,ASTEGGFNNEQF
TRBD2,TRBJ2-7,TRBV9,ASSMGLAGGDEQY
TRBD2,TRBJ2-1,TRBV27,ASTPLLAGDYNEQF
NA,TRBJ2-7,TRBV10-3,AISESRGSEQY
TRBD1,TRBJ2-7,TRBV27,ASSLKRGQGRDEQY
TRBD2,TRBJ2-1,TRBV28,ASSPLRGAGGEQF
NA,TRBJ1-1,TRBV4-2,ASSQAGGVDTEAF
NA,TRBJ2-7,TRBV6-5,ASSYSGGRGFYEQY
TRBD1,TRBJ2-2,TRBV2,ASSGPTTGLGGELF
TRBD1,TRBJ1-2,TRBV6-1,ASSEALGGTDGYT
NA,TRBJ2-1,TRBV15,ATSSGQSSYNEQF
NA,TRBJ1-2,TRBV13,ASSLDLQGPIYGYT
NA,TRBJ1-2,TRBV20-1,SADFTGHYT
NA,TRBJ2-7,TRBV7-9,ASSSLGGVYEQY
NA,TRBJ2-3,TRBV7-9,ASGSFGETSTDTQY
TRBD1,TRBJ1-5,TRBV27,ASRDRGQPQH
TRBD1,TRBJ2-5,TRBV5-1,ASSLGQGRETQY
TRBD1,TRBJ1-2,TRBV9,ASSAPGTEWNYGYT
TRBD2,TRBJ2-3,TRBV28,ASRRTSQDTQY
NA,TRBJ2-7,TRBV10-2,ASSSGEWEY
NA,TRBJ2-1,TRBV4-3,ASSQAGGTVYNEQF
NA,TRBJ1-2,TRBV7-9,ASSLDNSYGYT